This passage covers 28 T cell receptor beta chains from one sample sequenced in a study of blood T cell repertoires in COVID-19. Sequenced by immunoSEQ multiplex PCR; TCRdb stores in-frame clones only, minus some. Of 40,000 to 60,000 clones listed, around 86% were seen once; the top ten hold 2.6%. Sequenced input: peripheral blood. The receptors were gathered from a woman of 80 years or more with COVID-19, enrolled during active disease.

This sequence joins TRBV18 and TRBJ1-1; unclear D gene. The CDR3 has 14 amino acids. The germline CDR1 and CDR2 sequences are KGHSH and LQKENI. V was shortened by 1 base and J by 1 base, with 7 bases between the two germline ends. The CDR3 here is CASSPLYRNTEAFF. Written as DNA, the CDR3 is TGTGCCAGCTCACCACTTTACAGGAACACTGAAGCTTTCTTT.

The rearrangement joins TRBV7-2 to TRBJ1-1; D unclear. The CDR3 extends over 18 amino acids. Germline V gene lookup returns CDR1 SGHTA and CDR2 FQGNSA. With 4 bases removed from V and 5 bases from J, the gap between germline ends came to 26 bases. The DNA of the CDR3 is TGTGCCAGCAGCTCCAGAGGTTACGGAACTCGGGGTAAGACTGAAGCTTTCTTT. Its protein is CASSSRGYGTRGKTEAFF.

The gene calls are TRBV19 and TRBJ2-1; maybe TRBD1 (5 bases). Germline CDR1 reads LNHDA; CDR2 reads SQIVND (reference sequence). The CDR3 totals 14 residues. V dropped 1 base and J dropped 12 bases, with 16 bases sitting between them. The CDR3 here is CASSIGGNRKGQFF. Here the CDR3 DNA reads TGTGCCAGTAGTATAGGGGGAAACAGGAAAGGGCAGTTCTTC.

This rearrangement joins TRBV18 to TRBJ2-7; unclear D gene. The germline V gene has CDR1 KGHSH and CDR2 LQKENI. This CDR3 region has 13 residues. The germline V and J ends were trimmed by 2 bases and 0 bases, with 5 bases remaining between them. CDR3 in DNA: TGTGCCAGCTCACCATCGCGCTCCTACGAGCAGTACTTC. Protein: CASSPSRSYEQYF.

This clone was seen just once. This chain links TRBV6-5 with TRBJ1-5; D may be TRBD1 (5 bases). Trimming shortened V by 0 bases and J by 2 bases, and 8 bases separated the two germline ends. Germline CDR1 and CDR2: MNHEY and SVGAGI. The CDR3 has 15 residues. In DNA, the CDR3 is TGTGCCAGCAGTTACTCTCAGGGCGGCAATCAGCCCCAGCATTTT. Translating it yields CASSYSQGGNQPQHF.

This clone was recorded only once. CDR3 region: CSAYRGQGRATEAFF. In DNA form, the CDR3 reads TGCAGCGCTTACCGGGGACAGGGGAGGGCCACTGAAGCTTTCTTT. The chain joins TRBV29-1 to TRBJ1-1; 10 bases map to TRBD1. The junction had 12 bases not matched to a gene; V was cut back by 7 bases and J by 4 bases. CDR1 SQVTM and CDR2 ANQGSEA come from the germline V gene. The CDR3 is made up of 15 amino acids.

The chain is built from TRBV13 and TRBJ2-5; 11 bases fit TRBD2. V was pared by 7 bases and J by 5 bases, with 9 bases of the junction left unmatched. This CDR3 spans 15 amino acids. CDR1 is PRHDT and CDR2 is FYEKMQ in the germline V gene (reference sequence). The CDR3 DNA follows: TGTGCCAGCAATCGTCATAGCGGGGGGGCGGAGACCCAGTACTTC. Protein sequence: CASNRHSGGAETQYF.

In its sample, this clone was seen once. The gene calls are TRBV6-1 and TRBJ1-2, with D possibly TRBD1 on 6 matching bases. CDR1 and CDR2 (germline): MNHNS, SASEGT. The CDR3 covers 12 residues. Trimming removed 5 bases from V and 3 bases from J, with 7 bases in between. Here the CDR3 DNA reads TGTGCCAGCAGTAGGACAGACTATGGCTACACCTTC. Its translation: CASSRTDYGYTF.

This clone is deemed medium-sized. V and J are TRBV6-5 and TRBJ1-4; possibly TRBD1 for D (6 bases). The CDR3 runs 14 residues. Between the trimmed V and J ends, which lost 6 bases and 6 bases, there was a span of 14 bases. The germline CDR1 and CDR2 sequences are MNHEY and SVGAGI. The CDR3: CASRVTGFDEKLFF. The DNA for the CDR3 is TGTGCCAGCAGGGTAACAGGGTTCGATGAAAAACTGTTTTTT.

The chain links TRBV7-2 to TRBJ2-2; maybe TRBD2 (6 bases). Germline V gene sequence: CDR1 SGHTA, CDR2 FQGNSA. Trimming removed 2 bases from V and 0 bases from J, with 10 bases in between. The CDR3 is 16 amino acids. The CDR3 DNA follows: TGTGCCAGCAGCTTACGGAGACTAGCGAACACCGGGGAGCTGTTTTTT. Translated: CASSLRRLANTGELFF.

This rearrangement joins TRBV18 to TRBJ1-1; 8 bases agree with TRBD1. This CDR3 is 17 amino acids long. J gave up 1 base and V 2 bases, and 9 bases lay outside the gene matches. Per germline, CDR1 KGHSH and CDR2 LQKENI. The CDR3 nucleotides read TGTGCCAGCTCACCAATGCAAGGAGACAGGGGGAACACTGAAGCTTTCTTT. Encoded protein: CASSPMQGDRGNTEAFF.

The rearrangement joins TRBV19 to TRBJ1-2; TRBD1 matches 12 bases. The germline V gene has CDR1 LNHDA and CDR2 SQIVND (reference sequence). This CDR3 comprises 15 residues. The J segment lost 7 bases and the V segment lost 3 bases, leaving 6 bases of the junction unmatched. The CDR3 DNA follows: TGTGCCAGTAGTATGCTGGGACAGGGGGCGCGTGGCTACACCTTC. Translating gives CASSMLGQGARGYTF. The full variable domain, rest sourced from reference TRBV19 and TRBJ1-2, is DGGITQSPKYLFRKEGQNVTLSCEQNLNHDAMYWYRQDPGQGLRLIYYSQIVNDFQKGDIAEGYSVSREKKESFPLTVTSAQKNPTAFYLCASSMLGQGARGYTFGSGTRLTVV.

The chain carries TRBV3-1 (or the pseudogene TRBV3-2) and TRBJ1-1; D unclear. V was pared by 2 bases and J by 2 bases, with 9 bases between. There are 14 residues in the CDR3. Germline V gene lookup returns CDR1 LGHDT and CDR2 YNNKEL (reference sequence). CDR3 sequence (DNA): TGTGCCAGCAGCCAATACAGCCACAACACTGAAGCTTTCTTT. Translating gives CASSQYSHNTEAFF.

The genes are TRBV12-5 and TRBJ1-6; D is ambiguous. CDR3 size: 15 residues. Germline V CDR1 and CDR2: LGHNT, FRNRAP. The germline V and J ends were trimmed by 1 base and 12 bases, with 16 bases remaining between them. CDR3 loop: CASGLARGVFGPLHF. Here the CDR3 DNA reads TGTGCTAGTGGTTTGGCCCGGGGAGTCTTCGGACCCCTCCACTTT.

The CDR3 region has the DNA TGTGCCAGCTCATCGTGGACAGGGTTGGATGGCTACACCTTC. Protein sequence: CASSSWTGLDGYTF. The chain is built from TRBV18 and TRBJ1-2; 8 bases are shared with TRBD1. The CDR3 extends over 14 amino acids. Germline loops: CDR1 KGHSH, CDR2 LQKENI. V was clipped by 5 bases and J by 6 bases; unmatched bases: 8.

V usage is TRBV6-6 and J usage is TRBJ1-6; 8 nucleotides align to TRBD1. CDR1 and CDR2 (germline): MNHNY, SVGAGI (reference sequence). This CDR3 is built from 17 residues. With V trimmed by 5 bases and J by 5 bases, 11 bases remained unmatched. The CDR3 loop is CASSLYRGKLDNSPLHF. The CDR3 DNA sequence: TGTGCCAGCAGTCTTTACAGGGGGAAGTTGGATAATTCACCCCTCCACTTT.

This chain links TRBV5-1 with TRBJ2-3; 8 bases line up with TRBD2. This CDR3 has 16 residues. The germline gives CDR1 SGHRS, CDR2 YFSETQ. Losses at the gene ends were 4 bases for V and 5 bases for J; bases not matched to a gene: 12. The CDR3 spells CASSHREGAAGDTQYF. The CDR3 DNA reads TGCGCCAGCAGCCATCGGGAGGGCGCGGCAGGAGATACGCAGTATTTT.

CDR3 sequence reads: CASSARKGGNTEAFF. DNA of the CDR3: TGCGCCAGCAGCGCGAGGAAAGGAGGTAACACTGAAGCTTTCTTT. The rearrangement uses TRBV10-1 and TRBJ1-1, with no clear D. This CDR3 contains 15 residues. Germline loops: CDR1 WNHNN, CDR2 SYGVQD (reference sequence). V dropped 6 bases and J dropped 2 bases, with 16 bases sitting between them.

The chain carries TRBV19 and TRBJ1-2, with 8 bases that match TRBD1. The CDR3 covers 15 residues. The ends lost 4 bases at V and 8 bases at J; junction bases unmatched: 12. CDR1 LNHDA and CDR2 SQIVND come from the germline V gene (reference sequence). CDR3 loop: CASSTSGTGPRGYTF. In DNA, the CDR3 is TGTGCCAGTAGTACATCCGGGACAGGTCCTCGGGGCTACACCTTC.

The gene calls are TRBV29-1 and TRBJ2-1; 14 bases map to TRBD2. The CDR3 is 13 amino acids. J lost 8 bases, V lost 6 bases, and 3 bases had no gene match. Looked up from germline, CDR1 is SQVTM and CDR2 is ANQGSEA. The CDR3 sequence is CSVGLAGAHEQFF. The CDR3 DNA is TGCAGCGTGGGACTAGCGGGAGCTCATGAGCAGTTCTTC.

The rearrangement joins TRBV4-1 to TRBJ1-1, with D maybe TRBD1 (6 bases). V was pared by 6 bases and J by 0 bases, with 11 bases between. Germline V gives CDR1 MGHRA, CDR2 YSYEKL. This CDR3 comprises 14 residues. The CDR3 DNA reads as TGCGCCAGCAGGAACAGGGCCCTGAACACTGAAGCTTTCTTT. Translated: CASRNRALNTEAFF.

The chain is built from TRBV18 and TRBJ1-1; D is perhaps TRBD1 (5 bases). CDR1 is KGHSH and CDR2 is LQKENI in the germline V gene. CDR3 length: 13 amino acids. V was pared by 6 bases and J by 1 base, with 9 bases between. CDR3 DNA sequence: TGTGCCAGCTCTCGGACACCGAACACTGAAGCTTTCTTT. Translating gives CASSRTPNTEAFF. Full variable domain (outside the CDR3, taken from reference TRBV18 and TRBJ1-1): NAGVMQNPRHLVRRRGQEARLRCSPMKGHSHVYWYRQLPEEGLKFMVYLQKENIIDESGMPKERFSAEFPKEGPSILRIQQVVRGDSAAYFCASSRTPNTEAFFGQGTRLTVV.

This chain links TRBV27 with TRBJ2-3, with 14 bases fitting TRBD2. After removal of 3 bases from V and 4 bases from J, the junction contained 6 bases not matched to a gene. The CDR3 sequence is 17 residues long. Germline-derived CDR1 and CDR2 are MNHEY and SMNVEV (reference sequence). The CDR3 here is CASSFGTSGRRSDTQYF. CDR3 DNA: TGTGCCAGCAGTTTTGGGACTAGCGGGAGACGGTCAGATACGCAGTATTTT.

In its sample, this clone was seen once. The chain combines TRBV5-1 with TRBJ2-3, with TRBD2 matching 9 bases. The junction had 4 bases not matched to a gene; V was cut back by 2 bases and J by 0 bases. Looked up from germline, CDR1 is SGHRS and CDR2 is YFSETQ. The CDR3 runs to 16 residues. As DNA, the CDR3 is TGCGCCAGCAGCTTAATAGCGGGGGTAAGCACAGATACGCAGTATTTT. Amino acid sequence: CASSLIAGVSTDTQYF.

In DNA form, the CDR3 reads TGTGCCAGCAGCTTAGGGGTGGGACAGGGGATCTACAATGAGCAGTTCTTC. This codes for CASSLGVGQGIYNEQFF. The J gene is TRBJ2-1, the V gene TRBV11-3, with TRBD1 matching over 10 bases. The junction had 6 bases not matched to a gene; V was cut back by 1 base and J by 3 bases. Per germline, CDR1 SGHNT and CDR2 YENEEA. The length of the CDR3 is 17 residues.

V and J are TRBV6-2 or TRBV6-3 and TRBJ1-5; 7 nucleotides line up with TRBD1. The CDR3 is made up of 12 amino acids. After removal of 5 bases from V and 9 bases from J, the junction contained 4 bases not matched to a gene. Looked up from germline, CDR1 is MNHEY and CDR2 is SVGEGT. The DNA of the CDR3 is TGTGCCAGCAGTACAGGGGTGGGGCCCCAGCATTTT. This translates into CASSTGVGPQHF.

The chain combines TRBV20-1 with TRBJ1-1; D remains ambiguous. Trimming shortened V by 3 bases and J by 5 bases, and 19 bases separated the two germline ends. CDR1 is DFQATT and CDR2 is SNEGSKA in the germline V gene (reference sequence). The CDR3 consists of 15 residues. Here the CDR3 DNA reads TGCAGTGCTAGTGGAGGGTTGAGAGTTCAGACTGAAGCTTTCTTT. It codes for CSASGGLRVQTEAFF.

This chain joins TRBV24-1 and TRBJ2-1; a weak D match, TRBD2 (6 bases). The CDR3 covers 14 residues. The germline CDR1 and CDR2 sequences are KGHDR and SFDVKD. Trimming shortened V by 5 bases and J by 1 base, and 8 bases separated the two germline ends. CDR3 bases: TGTGCCACCAGTGTCGGGGGTTCCTACAATGAGCAGTTCTTC. Its protein is CATSVGGSYNEQFF.